This TCR beta chain was identified during a study of blood T cells in healthy people across ages. The study, taken as a whole, reports: Diversity of TCR beta correlated strongly with naive T cell percentage.

This clonotype has more than one count but fewer than ten. Antigen: not known. Primed by a sample-barcoded 5' primer and a J-beta primer mix, a second PCR proceeded for 7 to 11 cycles. The template-switch adaptor was a 5' adaptor with 12 random nucleotides. It tagged each cDNA molecule. TCRdb reprocessed the 5' RACE reads via MiXCR and lists one record per CDR3 protein. Among about a million distinct CDR3 sequences listed, around two fifths were seen once. The V gene's germline CDR1 is SGHKS and CDR2 YYEKEE (reference sequence). V lost 4 bases to trimming and J lost 3 bases; unmatched junction nucleotides: 3. This CDR3 spans 14 amino acids. Researchers isolated at least 6 million PBMCs per sample.

The source of this sequence is a man aged 18 to 29 in good health. Specimen: blood. The V gene is TRBV5-5, the J gene TRBJ1-4; 7 positions agree with TRBD1. CDR3 sequence reads: CASSAGTANEKLFF. The CDR3 nucleotides read TGTGCCAGCAGCGCCGGGACAGCTAATGAAAAACTGTTTTTT.